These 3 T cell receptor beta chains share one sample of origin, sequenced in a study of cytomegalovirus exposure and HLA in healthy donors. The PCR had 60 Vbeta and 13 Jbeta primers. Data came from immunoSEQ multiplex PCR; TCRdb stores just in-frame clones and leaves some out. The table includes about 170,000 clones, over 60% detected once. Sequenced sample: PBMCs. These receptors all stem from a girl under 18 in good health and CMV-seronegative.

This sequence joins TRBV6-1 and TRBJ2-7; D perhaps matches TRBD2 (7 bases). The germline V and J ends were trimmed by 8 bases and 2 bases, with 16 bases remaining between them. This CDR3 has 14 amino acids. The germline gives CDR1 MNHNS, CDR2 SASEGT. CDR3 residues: CASGEGGMTYEQYF. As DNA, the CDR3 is TGTGCCAGCGGGGAGGGGGGTATGACCTACGAGCAGTACTTC.

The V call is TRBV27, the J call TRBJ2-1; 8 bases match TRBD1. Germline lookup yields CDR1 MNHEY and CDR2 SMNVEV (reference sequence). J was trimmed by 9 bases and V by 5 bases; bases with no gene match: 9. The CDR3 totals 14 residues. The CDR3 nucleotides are TGTGCCAGCAGTCGGACAGGGTACAGCGGTGAGCAGTTCTTC. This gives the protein CASSRTGYSGEQFF.

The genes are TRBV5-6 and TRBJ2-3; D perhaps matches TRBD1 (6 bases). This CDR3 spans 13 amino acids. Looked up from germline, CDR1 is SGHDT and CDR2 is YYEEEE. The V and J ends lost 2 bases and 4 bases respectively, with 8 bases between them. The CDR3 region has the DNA TGTGCCAGCAGCTTTAGGGGGTCAGATACGCAGTATTTT. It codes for CASSFRGSDTQYF.